This TCR beta chain was sequenced for a study of blood T cell repertoires in COVID-19. The wider study: Samples representing acute and convalescent COVID-19 were sourced from the United States, Italy and Spain. Sources were T cells, B-cell-depleted T cells, or PBMCs; the material itself was cDNA or gDNA.

V lost 4 bases and J 1 base, leaving 7 bases between the germline ends. In germline, CDR1 is SGHTA, CDR2 FQGNSA. This CDR3 comprises 13 residues. This clone was picked up one time. In the authors' workflow: How many nucleated cells were present was estimated from reference gene primer amplification. Sequencing was performed with immunoSEQ multiplex PCR; in TCRdb, only in-frame clones are kept and a portion is missing. V, J and clone size reflect that table, while D and trimming were determined from the DNA. The top ten clones hold 5% to 6% of a sample with approximately 24,000 clones, around nine tenths of them seen once.

V gene TRBV7-2 combines with J gene TRBJ1-1; no clear D. This TCR was recovered from a man aged 45-60 years with active COVID-19. Sequenced sample: peripheral blood. This CDR3 reads CASSSGSNTEAFF. CDR3 DNA sequence: TGTGCCAGCAGCTCCGGGTCGAACACTGAAGCTTTCTTT.